These T cell receptor beta chains were read from a single sample in a study of response to subunit inactivated influenza vaccine. From the RT-PCR reads, TCRdb called clonotypes with MiXCR, one entry per CDR3 protein. The sample records approximately 530,000 distinct CDR3 sequences, approximately 7.2% being singletons. The sample here was PBMCs from blood, taken around 25 months after vaccination. Source of these receptors: a man aged 45 to 75 who received an inactivated influenza vaccine. The CDR3 runs from the conserved cysteine through the conserved F or W. D genes are given only for firm matches. Size values are once, few and many counts, or a class for expanded clones, and some rows have none.

TRBJ2-3 - TRBV28 TRBD2 TGTGCCAGCAGAGGTTGGCTTGGGACTAGCGGGAGTACAGATACGCAGTATTTT CASRGWLGTSGSTDTQYF
TRBJ2-1 - TRBV29-1 - TGCAGCGTTGAAGGCTTAAGGTACGGCTACAATGAGCAGTTCTTC CSVEGLRYGYNEQFF
TRBJ2-7 - TRBV20-1 TRBD1 TGCAGTGCTAGAATTCCGGGACAGATACCCTCCTACGAGCAGTACTTC CSARIPGQIPSYEQYF
TRBJ2-6 many TRBV12-3/TRBV12-4 - TGTGCCAGCAACGTAAGGGGAATCAACTCTGGGGCCAACGTCCTGACTTTC CASNVRGINSGANVLTF
TRBJ1-1 few TRBV2 - TGTGCCAGCAAAGGGGGGACGGGGCGGACTGAAGCTTTCTTT CASKGGTGRTEAFF
TRBJ1-4 - TRBV6-1 - TGTGCCAGCAGGCCCGGACTCTCCAAGCGTGAAAAACTGTTTTTT CASRPGLSKREKLFF
TRBJ1-1 few TRBV4-1 - TGCGCCAGCAGCCAAGTAGGGGGACACGGACGGTACACTGAAGCTTTCTTT CASSQVGGHGRYTEAFF
TRBJ2-7 few TRBV7-6 TRBD2 TGTGCCACCAGCCTAGAGGTCCGGGGGGCCTACGAGCAGTACTTC CATSLEVRGAYEQYF
TRBJ2-7 - TRBV14 TRBD1 TGTGCCAGCAGCCCCAGGGGGCTCATGGACGAGCAGTACTTC CASSPRGLMDEQYF
TRBJ2-1 - TRBV5-6 TRBD1 TGTGCCAGCAGCCAGCCAGCGGGGACAGGGGTCGTGGGTGAGCAGTTCTTC CASSQPAGTGVVGEQFF
TRBJ1-2 few TRBV7-9 TRBD1 TGTGCCAGCAGCCCTAGACAGGGCTATGGCTACACCTTC CASSPRQGYGYTF
TRBJ1-1 few TRBV4-3 - TGCGCCGCTCCAGGGCAGGGAGCTCGCCTGAACACTGAAGCTTTCTTT CAAPGQGARLNTEAFF
TRBJ1-1 many TRBV27 TRBD1 TGTGCCAGCAGTTTAGAAGGCAGGGGGGACACTGAAGCTTTCTTT CASSLEGRGDTEAFF
TRBJ2-1 many TRBV4-3 - TGCGCCAGCAGCCAAGCGGGAGAGAGGAACAATGAGCAGTTCTTC CASSQAGERNNEQFF
TRBJ1-1 - TRBV7-2 - TGTGCCAGCAGCTTAAATGGCCTGAACACTGAAGCTTTCTTT CASSLNGLNTEAFF
TRBJ2-1 few TRBV4-1 TRBD1 TGCGCCAGCAGCCTAATCCCGGGACAGAGCTCCTACAATGAGCAGTTCTTC CASSLIPGQSSYNEQFF
TRBJ2-5 few TRBV3-1 - TGTGCCGCAACAGGAGGGGGCTATGAGACCCAGTACTTC CAATGGGYETQYF